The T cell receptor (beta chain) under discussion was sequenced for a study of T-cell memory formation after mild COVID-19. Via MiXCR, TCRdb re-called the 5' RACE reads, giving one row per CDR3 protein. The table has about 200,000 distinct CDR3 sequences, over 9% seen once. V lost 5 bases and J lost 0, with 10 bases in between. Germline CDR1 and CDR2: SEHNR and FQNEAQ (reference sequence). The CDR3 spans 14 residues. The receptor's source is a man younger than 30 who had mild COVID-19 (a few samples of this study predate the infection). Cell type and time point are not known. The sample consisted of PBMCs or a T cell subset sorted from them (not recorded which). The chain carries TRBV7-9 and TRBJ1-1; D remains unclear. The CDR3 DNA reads TGTGCCAGCAGCGTATGGGATTTGAACACTGAAGCTTTCTTT. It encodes CASSVWDLNTEAFF.